Below are 20 T cell receptor beta chains sequenced from a single sample in a study of regulatory T cells in long-lasting Graves disease. Researchers made TCR beta libraries by using iRepertoire HTBI primers and running Arm-PCR on CDR3 regions. TCRdb reanalysed the multiplex PCR reads using MiXCR and keeps one entry per CDR3 protein. Among a few hundred thousand distinct CDR3 sequences listed, about a quarter were seen once. Specified time point: persistent/refractory GD, antithyroid drugs over 5 years with positive TRAb. The TCR library used RNA extracted from PBMCs. Sample: peripheral blood mononuclear cells (PBMCs), taken when the disease was refractory, from a patient treated with antithyroid drugs. These receptors originate from a female donor with Graves disease.

This clonotype was detected a few times. The CDR3 is CASSYSQVVRSNQPQHF. In nucleotides, the CDR3 is TGTGCCAGCAGTTACTCACAGGTTGTTCGTAGCAATCAGCCCCAGCATTTT. V usage is TRBV6-5 and J usage is TRBJ1-5; D perhaps matches TRBD1 (5 bases). The CDR3 has 17 amino acids. Per the germline V gene, CDR1 is MNHEY and CDR2 is SVGAGI. Trimming took 0 bases from V and 0 from J, leaving 12 bases between them.

The gene calls are TRBV9 and TRBJ1-1; no clear D gene. Between the trimmed V and J ends, which lost 0 bases and 1 base, there was a span of 13 bases. CDR3 length: 16 residues. Germline lookup yields CDR1 SGDLS and CDR2 YYNGEE. The CDR3 nucleotides are TGTGCCAGCAGCGTAGGTGCAGACATTACGAACACTGAAGCTTTCTTT. It codes for CASSVGADITNTEAFF.

The chain joins TRBV6-1 to TRBJ2-1, with D unresolved. This CDR3 is 16 amino acids long. Germline V gene lookup returns CDR1 MNHNS and CDR2 SASEGT. V was pared by 6 bases and J by 4 bases, with 19 bases between. The CDR3 spells CASRGGRHGLYNEQFF. The CDR3 DNA reads as TGTGCCAGCAGGGGCGGTCGACACGGTTTGTACAATGAGCAGTTCTTC.

This rearrangement joins TRBV7-9 to TRBJ1-6, with D unclear. The CDR3 length is 17 residues. In germline, CDR1 is SEHNR, CDR2 FQNEAQ (reference sequence). The ends were cut back, 6 bases at V and 5 bases at J, with 20 bases in the middle. CDR3 protein: CASRLPSGRKDNSPLHF. CDR3 DNA: TGTGCCAGCAGACTACCTTCTGGGCGTAAGGATAATTCACCCCTCCACTTT.

This clonotype has a count of ten or more. The rearrangement links TRBV28 to TRBJ1-2, with D possibly TRBD1 on 6 matching bases. V dropped 5 bases and J dropped 0 bases, with 10 bases sitting between them. From germline, CDR1 is MDHEN and CDR2 SYDVKM. The CDR3 is 14 residues long. The CDR3 bases are TGTGCCAGCAGTCAGGGGATAGCTAACTATGGCTACACCTTC. It translates to CASSQGIANYGYTF.

This clonotype was detected many times. The DNA for the CDR3 is TGTGCCAGCAGTGAAGCGAGGATCTATGGCTACACCTTC. This codes for CASSEARIYGYTF. The chain is built from TRBV2 and TRBJ1-2; no reliable D call. This CDR3 contains 13 residues. Deletions cut 0 bases from V and 4 bases from J, with 6 bases between. From germline, CDR1 is SNHLY and CDR2 FYNNEI.

This clonotype appeared a few times. The chain joins TRBV20-1 to TRBJ1-5; 9 bases agree with TRBD1. Per germline, CDR1 DFQATT and CDR2 SNEGSKA (reference sequence). The junction had 7 bases not matched to a gene; V was cut back by 3 bases and J by 4 bases. There are 15 residues in the CDR3. This CDR3 reads CSARVPGTGNQPQHF. In DNA, the CDR3 is TGCAGTGCTAGGGTGCCCGGGACAGGGAATCAGCCCCAGCATTTT.

A remark on this clonotype: Sequence at one end of the junction differs from germline and may be a read error. The CDR3 loop is CAWKGSLSGSTIYF. The DNA for the CDR3 is TGTGCCTGGAAGGGCTCGCTCTCTGGAAGCACCATATATTTT. The genes are TRBV30 and TRBJ1-3, with no clear D. CDR3 length equals 14 residues. Germline V CDR1 and CDR2: GTSNPN, SVGIG (reference sequence).

This clonotype was detected many times. The chain carries TRBV2 and TRBJ2-7, with D possibly matching TRBD1 (5 bases). Deletions cut 7 bases from V and 3 bases from J, with 16 bases between. The CDR3 is made up of 14 amino acids. In germline, CDR1 is SNHLY, CDR2 FYNNEI. The CDR3 reads CASIRQIGVYEQYF. In DNA, the CDR3 is TGTGCCAGCATCCGACAGATTGGCGTCTACGAGCAGTACTTC.

CDR3 bases: TGCGCCAGCAGCTTGACGGGTTTCGGCTTTAGTTCACCCCTCCACTTT. Translating gives CASSLTGFGFSSPLHF. V and J are TRBV5-1 and TRBJ1-6; D is ambiguous. V was clipped by 1 base and J by 9 bases, with 17 bases between them. Germline V gene sequence: CDR1 SGHRS, CDR2 YFSETQ. This CDR3 contains 16 residues.

This clonotype was recorded at least ten times. The chain employs TRBV28 and TRBJ1-1; no reliable D call. The CDR3 has 14 amino acids. The germline V and J ends were trimmed by 5 bases and 5 bases, with 15 bases remaining between them. Germline V gives CDR1 MDHEN, CDR2 SYDVKM. This CDR3 is CASSIAFLGTEAFF. As DNA, the CDR3 is TGTGCCAGCAGTATCGCCTTCTTGGGGACTGAAGCTTTCTTT.

This clonotype was seen more than once but under ten times. V gene TRBV5-1 combines with J gene TRBJ1-1, with no clear D. The CDR3 is 13 amino acids. Trimming pared 5 bases from V and 4 bases from J, leaving 12 bases between. Germline CDR1 is SGHRS and CDR2 is YFSETQ. Written as DNA, the CDR3 is TGCGCCAGCAGAGAAGGTTTTGGCACTGAAGCTTTCTTT. Amino acid sequence: CASREGFGTEAFF.

This clonotype came up a few times. The V and J genes are TRBV30 and TRBJ1-2; D unresolved. The CDR3 runs 15 residues. Per germline, CDR1 GTSNPN and CDR2 SVGIG (reference sequence). Trimming removed 0 bases at V and 0 bases at J, with 11 bases between. The CDR3 coding sequence is TGTGCCTGGAGTGTCCCGGACCGTGCTAACTATGGCTACACCTTC. The encoded protein is CAWSVPDRANYGYTF.

The chain uses TRBV20-1 and TRBJ2-7; TRBD2 might be the D (6 bases). Trimming cost V 0 bases and J 5 bases, with 20 bases left between them. CDR3 length: 16 amino acids. Germline lookup yields CDR1 DFQATT and CDR2 SNEGSKA (reference sequence). The DNA of the CDR3 is TGCAGTGCTAGAGATCTCCGTTGGTACGGGAGAAACGAGCAGTACTTC. Residues: CSARDLRWYGRNEQYF.

This clonotype was picked up a small number of times. The CDR3 reads CASSYSGISEAFF. CDR3 bases: TGTGCCAGCAGTTACTCCGGAATTTCTGAAGCTTTCTTT. The V and J genes are TRBV6-2 or TRBV6-3 and TRBJ1-1; D unresolved. Looked up from germline, CDR1 is MNHEY and CDR2 is SVGEGT. The length of the CDR3 is 13 residues. Trimming removed 0 bases from V and 6 bases from J, with 8 bases in between.

The V gene is TRBV5-1, the J gene TRBJ2-2; 9 bases agree with TRBD2. V dropped 1 base and J dropped 2; count of bases not matched to a gene: 3. The CDR3 is made up of 16 amino acids. Per germline, CDR1 SGHRS and CDR2 YFSETQ. CDR3 in DNA: TGCGCCAGCAGCTTGTGGACTAGCGTAAACACCGGGGAGCTGTTTTTT. Its protein product is CASSLWTSVNTGELFF.

This clonotype has just a few counts. This chain joins TRBV29-1 and TRBJ1-1, with no clear D. Germline CDR1 and CDR2: SQVTM and ANQGSEA. The CDR3 covers 11 residues. V gave up 2 bases and J gave up 7 bases, with 8 bases separating them. The CDR3 DNA is TGCAGCGTTGAACAGAGCCTTGAAGCTTTCTTT. It translates to CSVEQSLEAFF.

The chain is built from TRBV6-5 and TRBJ1-1; no reliable D call. V was pared by 0 bases and J by 4 bases, with 6 bases between. Per the germline V gene, CDR1 is MNHEY and CDR2 is SVGAGI. The CDR3 has 13 amino acids. The CDR3 coding sequence is TGTGCCAGCAGTTACTCAGGGTGCACTGAAGCTTTCTTT. This translates into CASSYSGCTEAFF.

Points on this clonotype: It may be a read error: a sequence one base away is much more abundant. V is TRBV2 and J is TRBJ2-7; TRBD2 is a possible D gene (5 bases). CDR3 size: 13 residues. The V gene lost 8 bases and the J gene lost 0 bases, with 11 bases spanning the gap. Germline CDR1 is SNHLY and CDR2 is FYNNEI. As DNA, the CDR3 is TGTGCCAGCGGGGAGAAATTCTCCTACGAGCAGTACTTC. It specifies CASGEKFSYEQYF.

The chain is built from TRBV20-1 and TRBJ2-2; 8 nucleotides match TRBD1. CDR1 and CDR2 from the germline V gene are DFQATT and SNEGSKA (reference sequence). The junction had 4 bases not matched to a gene; V was cut back by 0 bases and J by 4 bases. The CDR3 runs to 15 residues. Written as DNA, the CDR3 is TGCAGTGCTAGAGATGCCGGACAGGGCACCGGGGAGCTGTTTTTT. It yields the protein CSARDAGQGTGELFF.